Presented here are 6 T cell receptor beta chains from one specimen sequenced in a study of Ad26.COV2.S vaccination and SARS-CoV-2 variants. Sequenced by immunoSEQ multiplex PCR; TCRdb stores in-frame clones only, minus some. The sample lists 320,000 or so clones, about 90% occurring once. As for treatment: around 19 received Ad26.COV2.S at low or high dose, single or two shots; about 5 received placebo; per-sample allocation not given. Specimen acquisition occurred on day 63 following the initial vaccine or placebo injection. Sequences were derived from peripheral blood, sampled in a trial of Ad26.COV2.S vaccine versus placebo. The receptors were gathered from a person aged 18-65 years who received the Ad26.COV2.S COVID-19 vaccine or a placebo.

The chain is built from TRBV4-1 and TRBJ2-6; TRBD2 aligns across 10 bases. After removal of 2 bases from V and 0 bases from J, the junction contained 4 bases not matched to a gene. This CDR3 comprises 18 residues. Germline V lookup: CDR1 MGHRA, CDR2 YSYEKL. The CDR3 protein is CASSQPLAGVSGANVLTF. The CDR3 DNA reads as TGCGCCAGCAGCCAACCCCTAGCGGGAGTCTCTGGGGCCAACGTCCTGACTTTC.

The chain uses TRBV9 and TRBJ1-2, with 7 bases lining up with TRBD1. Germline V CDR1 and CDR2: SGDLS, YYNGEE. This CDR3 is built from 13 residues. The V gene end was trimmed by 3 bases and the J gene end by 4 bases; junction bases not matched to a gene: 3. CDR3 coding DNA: TGTGCCAGCAGCGGGCGGGACAGCTATGGCTACACCTTC. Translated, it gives CASSGRDSYGYTF.

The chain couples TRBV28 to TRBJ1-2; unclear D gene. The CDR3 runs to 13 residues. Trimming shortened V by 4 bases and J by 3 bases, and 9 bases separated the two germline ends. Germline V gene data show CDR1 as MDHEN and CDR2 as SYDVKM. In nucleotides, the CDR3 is TGTGCCAGCAGTTCAACCGGCGACTATGGCTACACCTTC. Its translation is CASSSTGDYGYTF.

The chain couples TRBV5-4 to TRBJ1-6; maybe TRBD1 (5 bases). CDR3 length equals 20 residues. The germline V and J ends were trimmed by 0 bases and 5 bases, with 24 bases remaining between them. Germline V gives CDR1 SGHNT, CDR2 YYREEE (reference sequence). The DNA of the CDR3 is TGTGCCAGCAGCTTGGTACCTATGGGGGGACGGCGACTGGATAATTCACCCCTCCACTTT. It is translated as CASSLVPMGGRRLDNSPLHF. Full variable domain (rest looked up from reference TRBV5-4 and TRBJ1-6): ETGVTQSPTHLIKTRGQQVTLRCSSQSGHNTVSWYQQALGQGPQFIFQYYREEENGRGNFPPRFSGLQFPNYSSELNVNALELDDSALYLCASSLVPMGGRRLDNSPLHFGNGTRLTVT.

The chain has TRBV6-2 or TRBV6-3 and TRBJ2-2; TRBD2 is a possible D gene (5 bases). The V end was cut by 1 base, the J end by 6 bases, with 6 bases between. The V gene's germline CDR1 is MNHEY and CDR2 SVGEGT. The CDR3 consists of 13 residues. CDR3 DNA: TGTGCCAGCAGTTACTTAGCGCCCGGGGAGCTGTTTTTT. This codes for CASSYLAPGELFF.

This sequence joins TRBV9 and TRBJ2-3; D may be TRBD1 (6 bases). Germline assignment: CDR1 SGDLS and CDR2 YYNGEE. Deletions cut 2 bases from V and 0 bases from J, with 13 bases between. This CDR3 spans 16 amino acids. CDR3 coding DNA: TGTGCCAGCAGCGTGGTAACAGGGTCTAGCACAGATACGCAGTATTTT. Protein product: CASSVVTGSSTDTQYF. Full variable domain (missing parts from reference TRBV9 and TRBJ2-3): DSGVTQTPKHLITATGQRVTLRCSPRSGDLSVYWYQQSLDQGLQFLIQYYNGEERAKGNILERFSAQQFPDLHSELNLSSLELGDSALYFCASSVVTGSSTDTQYFGPGTRLTVL.